The present T cell receptor (beta chain) was sequenced within a study of cytomegalovirus exposure and HLA in healthy donors. Primers: 60 Vbeta forward and 13 Jbeta reverse. Assay used: immunoSEQ multiplex PCR; TCRdb lists only in-frame clones, some missing. The sample lists 160,000 or so clones, roughly 80% occurring once. The J segment lost 5 bases and the V segment lost 8 bases, leaving 16 bases of the junction unmatched. CDR3 length: 19 residues. Germline-derived CDR1 and CDR2 are SGHVS and FNYEAQ. The chain recombines TRBV7-6 with TRBJ2-2; 14 bases are a match to TRBD2. Sequencing used PBMCs. This sequence originates from a man aged 45-60 years in good health and CMV-seropositive. CDR3 nucleotides: TGTGCCAGCTCTTTTTGGACAGGGGGACTAGCGGGAGTTACCGGGGAGCTGTTTTTT. Translating it yields CASSFWTGGLAGVTGELFF.